This T cell receptor (beta chain) was sequenced for a study of blood T cell repertoires in COVID-19. The wider study: Some COVID-19 samples were acute and others convalescent; all came from the United States, Italy and Spain. PBMCs, B-cell-depleted T cells, or T cells provided the cDNA or gDNA that made up the material.

Study processing details: Reference gene primer amplification gave estimated nucleated cell counts. TCRdb keeps only in-frame clones here, not all; method: immunoSEQ multiplex PCR. The DNA gave D and trimming, while V, J and clone size come from that table. The table includes about 240,000 clones, about 86% detected once. Germline lookup yields CDR1 SGDLS and CDR2 YYNGEE. This CDR3 is 16 amino acids long. Unmatched junction bases numbered 17, after V lost 4 bases and J lost 8 bases. The chain couples TRBV9 to TRBJ1-2; 7 nucleotides agree with TRBD1. Sequencing was performed on peripheral blood. The TCR sequence derives from a woman in her thirties who had recovered from COVID-19. CDR3 protein: CASSTLPGQSPGGYTF. In DNA, the CDR3 is TGTGCCAGCAGCACCCTCCCGGGACAGTCTCCTGGCGGCTACACCTTC.